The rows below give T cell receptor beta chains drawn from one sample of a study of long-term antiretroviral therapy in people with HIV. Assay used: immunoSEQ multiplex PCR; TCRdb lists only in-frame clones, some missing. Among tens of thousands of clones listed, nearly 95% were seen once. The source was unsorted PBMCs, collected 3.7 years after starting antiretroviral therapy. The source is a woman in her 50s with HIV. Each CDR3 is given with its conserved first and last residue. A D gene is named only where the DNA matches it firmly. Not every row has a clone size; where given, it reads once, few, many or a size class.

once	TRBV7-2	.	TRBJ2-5	TGTGCCAGCAGCTTAGTGGGGCTCCTGGAAGAGACCCAGTACTTC	CASSLVGLLEETQYF
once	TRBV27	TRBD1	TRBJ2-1	TGTGCCAGCACCTCGGACAGGAGGAACAATGAGCAGTTCTTC	CASTSDRRNNEQFF
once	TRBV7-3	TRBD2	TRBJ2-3	TGTGCCAGCAGCTTAAGACTAGCGGATACGCAGTATTTT	CASSLRLADTQYF
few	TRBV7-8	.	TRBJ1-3	TGTGCCAGCAGCTTAGCGGAGAAGGGGGACTATCGGTTTCGGTCTGGAAACACCATATATTTT	CASSLAEKGDYRFRSGNTIYF
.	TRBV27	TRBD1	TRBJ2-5	TGTGCCAGCAGTTCGTGGGACAGGGTCCAAGAGACCCAGTACTTC	CASSSWDRVQETQYF
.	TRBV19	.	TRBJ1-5	TGTGCCAGTAGCGCAGGGTTCCGCCAGCCCCAGCATTTT	CASSAGFRQPQHF
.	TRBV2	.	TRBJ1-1	TGTGCCAGCAGTGTCTATAGGAACACTGAAGCTTTCTTT	CASSVYRNTEAFF
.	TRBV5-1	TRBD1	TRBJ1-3	TGCGCCAGCAGCTTGGACGGGACAGGAGGTGGAAACACCATATATTTT	CASSLDGTGGGNTIYF
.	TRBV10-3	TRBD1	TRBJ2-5	TGTGCCATCAGTGGAAGACAGGGGGAGACCCAGTACTTC	CAISGRQGETQYF
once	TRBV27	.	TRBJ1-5	TGTGCCAGCAGTTTATCGTGGGGACAACTACAGCCCCAGCATTTT	CASSLSWGQLQPQHF
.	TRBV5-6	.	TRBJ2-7	TGTGCCAGCAGCCTAGCACGGGCGTCCTACGAGCAGTACTTC	CASSLARASYEQYF
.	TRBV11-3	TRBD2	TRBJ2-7	TGTGCCAGCAGCAAAGGGACTAGCTCTGGCGAGCAGTACTTC	CASSKGTSSGEQYF
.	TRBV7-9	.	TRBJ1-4	TGTGCCATTACGACGGACAGCCTTAATGAAAAACTGTTTTTT	CAITTDSLNEKLFF
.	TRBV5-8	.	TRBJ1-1	TGTGCCAGCAGCTTAGGGGGATTTGAAGCTTTCTTT	CASSLGGFEAFF
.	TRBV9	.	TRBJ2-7	TGTGCCAGCACCCAAATACAGGGTCGCTCCTACGAGCAGTACTTC	CASTQIQGRSYEQYF
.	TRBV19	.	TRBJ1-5	TGTGCCAGTAGTATAGCGGGGGGCACTCAGCCCCAGCATTTT	CASSIAGGTQPQHF
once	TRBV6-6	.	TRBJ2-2	TGTGCCAGCAGTTCCCCGGGGAGGGGGCACACCGGGGAGCTGTTTTTT	CASSSPGRGHTGELFF
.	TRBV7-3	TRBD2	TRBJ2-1	TGTGCCAGCAGCTTCTACGGGACTAGCGTCTACAATGAGCAGTTCTTC	CASSFYGTSVYNEQFF
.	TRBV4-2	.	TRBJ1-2	TGTGCCAGCCGGTATACAGTGACAGCTAACTATGGCTACACCTTC	CASRYTVTANYGYTF
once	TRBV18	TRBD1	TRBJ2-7	TGTGCCAGCTCACCTGGACAGGGTGCCTACGAGCAGTACTTC	CASSPGQGAYEQYF
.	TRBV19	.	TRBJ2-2	TGTGCCAGTAGTATAGGGTACACCGGGGAGCTGTTTTTT	CASSIGYTGELFF
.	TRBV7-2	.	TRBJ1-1	TGTGCCAGCAGCTTCTCGTACACTGAAGCTTTCTTT	CASSFSYTEAFF
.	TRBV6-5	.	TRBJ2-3	TGTGCCAGCAGTCCCAACGCCCAGGGGAGTACGCAGTATTTT	CASSPNAQGSTQYF
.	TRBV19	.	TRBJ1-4	TGTGCCAGTAGTACCTTACAGGGAACAGAAAAACTGTTTTTT	CASSTLQGTEKLFF
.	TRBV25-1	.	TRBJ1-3	TGTGCCAGCAGTGATAGCAGCTCTGGAAACACCATATATTTT	CASSDSSSGNTIYF
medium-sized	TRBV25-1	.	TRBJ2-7	TGTGCCAGCGCTCCAGGGGACGAGCAGTACTTC	CASAPGDEQYF
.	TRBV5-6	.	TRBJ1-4	TGTGCCAGCAGCCCCCGGAGTGAAAAACTGTTTTTT	CASSPRSEKLFF
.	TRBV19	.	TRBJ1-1	TGTGCCAGTTCGCGGCAGATGAACACTGAAGCTTTCTTT	CASSRQMNTEAFF
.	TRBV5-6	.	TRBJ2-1	TGTGCCAGCAGCTCGACAAGGGTTTCCTACAATGAGCAGTTCTTC	CASSSTRVSYNEQFF
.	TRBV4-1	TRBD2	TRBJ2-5	TGCGCCAGCAGCCAATCCCCGACTAGCGGGGGCCAAGAGACCCAGTACTTC	CASSQSPTSGGQETQYF
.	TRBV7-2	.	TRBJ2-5	TGTGCCAGCAGCTTGGCGGGACTCAACCAAGAGACCCAGTACTTC	CASSLAGLNQETQYF
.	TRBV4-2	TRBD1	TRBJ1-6	TGTGCCAGCAGCCAATACGACAGGGGGAGCTCCTATAATTCACCCCTCCACTTT	CASSQYDRGSSYNSPLHF
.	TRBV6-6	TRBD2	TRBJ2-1	TGTGCCAGCAGGATTAGCGGGGGGGCCGCCTACAATGAGCAGTTCTTC	CASRISGGAAYNEQFF
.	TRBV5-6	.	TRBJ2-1	TGTGCCAGCAGCTTGGTCGGGAGCCATGAGCAGTTCTTC	CASSLVGSHEQFF
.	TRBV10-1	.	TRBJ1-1	TGCGCCAGCAGTGAAGGGGCCCTGAACGCTGAAGCTTTCTTT	CASSEGALNAEAFF
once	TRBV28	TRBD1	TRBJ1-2	TGTGCCAGCAGTTCAGGGGGTACGGATGGCTACACCTTC	CASSSGGTDGYTF
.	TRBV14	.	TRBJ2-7	TGTGCCAGCAGCCAAGAACCCCAGGAGGTGGTCTACGAGCAGTACTTC	CASSQEPQEVVYEQYF
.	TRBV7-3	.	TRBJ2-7	TGTGCCAGCAGCTCTAGGGACCTCTCTGGAAGGGAGCAGTACTTC	CASSSRDLSGREQYF
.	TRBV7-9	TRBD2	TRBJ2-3	TGTGCCAGCAGCTTAGGGGCGGGGGGGGCAGATACGCAGTATTTT	CASSLGAGGADTQYF
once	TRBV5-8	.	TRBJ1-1	TGTGCCAGCAGCCCGGGGGTTAAGGCTTTCTTT	CASSPGVKAFF
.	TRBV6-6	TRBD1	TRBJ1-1	TGTGCCAGCAGCAGCACAGGGGGCACTGAAGCTTTCTTT	CASSSTGGTEAFF
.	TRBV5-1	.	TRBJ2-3	TGCGCCAGCAGCTTGTTAACAGATACGCAGTATTTT	CASSLLTDTQYF